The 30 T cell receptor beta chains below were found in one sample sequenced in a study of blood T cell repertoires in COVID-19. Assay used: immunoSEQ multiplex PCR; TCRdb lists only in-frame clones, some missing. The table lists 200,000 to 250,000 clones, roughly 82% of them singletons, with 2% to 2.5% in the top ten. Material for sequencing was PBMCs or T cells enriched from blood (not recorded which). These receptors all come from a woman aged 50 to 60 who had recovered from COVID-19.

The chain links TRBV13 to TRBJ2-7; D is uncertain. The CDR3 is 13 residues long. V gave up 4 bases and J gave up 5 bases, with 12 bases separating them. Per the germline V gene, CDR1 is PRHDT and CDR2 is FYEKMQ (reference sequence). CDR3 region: CASSSQISDEQYF. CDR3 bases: TGTGCCAGCAGCTCACAGATTTCCGACGAGCAGTACTTC.

CDR3 sequence reads: CASAAGFANYGYTF. The CDR3 nucleotides are TGTGCCAGCGCCGCAGGGTTCGCTAACTATGGCTACACCTTC. V is TRBV18 and J is TRBJ1-2; D possibly corresponds to TRBD1 (5 bases). Between the trimmed V and J ends, which lost 8 bases and 0 bases, there was a span of 13 bases. The CDR3 has 14 residues. The V gene's germline CDR1 is KGHSH and CDR2 LQKENI.

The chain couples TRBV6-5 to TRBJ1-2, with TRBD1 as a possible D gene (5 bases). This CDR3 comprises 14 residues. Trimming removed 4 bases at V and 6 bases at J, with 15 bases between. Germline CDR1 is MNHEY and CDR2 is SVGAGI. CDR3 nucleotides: TGTGCCAGCAGTTTAGGCGGTAGGGGTCATGGCTACACCTTC. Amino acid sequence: CASSLGGRGHGYTF.

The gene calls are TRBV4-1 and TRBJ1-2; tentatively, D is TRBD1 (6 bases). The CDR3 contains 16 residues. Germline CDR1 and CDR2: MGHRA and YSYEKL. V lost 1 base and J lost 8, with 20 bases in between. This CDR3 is CASSQGEWGQIGGYTF. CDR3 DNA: TGCGCCAGCAGCCAAGGGGAATGGGGGCAGATAGGCGGCTACACCTTC.

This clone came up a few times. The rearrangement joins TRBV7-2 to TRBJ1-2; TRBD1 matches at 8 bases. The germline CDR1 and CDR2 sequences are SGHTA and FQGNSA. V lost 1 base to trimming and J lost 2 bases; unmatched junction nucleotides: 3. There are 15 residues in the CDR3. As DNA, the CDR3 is TGTGCCAGCAGCTTAGGCTGGACAGGGAACTATGGCTACACCTTC. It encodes CASSLGWTGNYGYTF.

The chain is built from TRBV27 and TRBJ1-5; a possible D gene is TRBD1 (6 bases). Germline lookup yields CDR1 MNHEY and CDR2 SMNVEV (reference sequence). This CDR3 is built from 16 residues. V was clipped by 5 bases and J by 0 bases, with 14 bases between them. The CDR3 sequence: CASSPRTVNSNQPQHF. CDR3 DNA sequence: TGTGCCAGCAGTCCTCGGACAGTAAATAGCAATCAGCCCCAGCATTTT.

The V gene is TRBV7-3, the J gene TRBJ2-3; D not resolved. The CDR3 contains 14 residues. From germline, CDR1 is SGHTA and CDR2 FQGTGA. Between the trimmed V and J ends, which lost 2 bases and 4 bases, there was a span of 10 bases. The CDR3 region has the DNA TGTGCCAGCAGCTTAGCGTCCAACGCAGATACGCAGTATTTT. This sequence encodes CASSLASNADTQYF. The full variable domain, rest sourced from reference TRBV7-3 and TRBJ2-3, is GAGVSQTPSNKVTEKGKYVELRCDPISGHTALYWYRQSLGQGPEFLIYFQGTGAADDSGLPNDRFFAVRPEGSVSTLKIQRTERGDSAVYLCASSLASNADTQYFGPGTRLTVL.

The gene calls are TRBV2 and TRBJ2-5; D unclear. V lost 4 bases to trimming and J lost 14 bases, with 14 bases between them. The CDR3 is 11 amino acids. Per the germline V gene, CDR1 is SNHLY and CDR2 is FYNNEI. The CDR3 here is CASSGAWALYF. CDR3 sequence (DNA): TGTGCCAGCAGTGGCGCTTGGGCCCTCTACTTC.

CDR3 residues: CASSVVGGPFVEQFF. DNA of the CDR3: TGTGCCAGCAGCGTAGTGGGGGGACCCTTTGTTGAGCAGTTCTTC. The gene calls are TRBV9 and TRBJ2-1; weak D call: TRBD2 (6 bases). The germline gives CDR1 SGDLS, CDR2 YYNGEE. This CDR3 region has 15 residues. V was pared by 0 bases and J by 9 bases, with 16 bases between.

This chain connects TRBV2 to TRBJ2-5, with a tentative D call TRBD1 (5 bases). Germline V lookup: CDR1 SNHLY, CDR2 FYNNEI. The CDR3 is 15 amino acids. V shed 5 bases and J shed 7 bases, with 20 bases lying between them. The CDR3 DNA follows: TGTGCCAGCAGTACCCACGACTCAGGGCTCAGGACCCAGTACTTC. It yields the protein CASSTHDSGLRTQYF.

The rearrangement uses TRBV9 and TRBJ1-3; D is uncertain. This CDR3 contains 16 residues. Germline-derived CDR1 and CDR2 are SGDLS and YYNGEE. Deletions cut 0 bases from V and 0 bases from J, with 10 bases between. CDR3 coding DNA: TGTGCCAGCAGCGTAGCTGTTGCGAACTCTGGAAACACCATATATTTT. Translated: CASSVAVANSGNTIYF.

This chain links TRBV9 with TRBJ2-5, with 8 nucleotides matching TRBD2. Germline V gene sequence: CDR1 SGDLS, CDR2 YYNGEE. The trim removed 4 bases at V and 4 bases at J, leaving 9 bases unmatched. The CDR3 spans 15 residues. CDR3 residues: CASSSRAGGGETQYF. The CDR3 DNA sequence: TGTGCCAGCAGCTCTCGGGCGGGGGGCGGAGAGACCCAGTACTTC.

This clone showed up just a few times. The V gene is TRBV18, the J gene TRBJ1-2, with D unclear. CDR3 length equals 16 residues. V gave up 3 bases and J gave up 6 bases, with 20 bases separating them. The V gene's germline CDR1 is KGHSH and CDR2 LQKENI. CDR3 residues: CASSPRPRGVGNGYTF. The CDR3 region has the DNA TGTGCCAGCTCACCGCGACCCCGGGGTGTGGGGAATGGCTACACCTTC. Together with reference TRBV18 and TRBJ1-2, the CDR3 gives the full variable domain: NAGVMQNPRHLVRRRGQEARLRCSPMKGHSHVYWYRQLPEEGLKFMVYLQKENIIDESGMPKERFSAEFPKEGPSILRIQQVVRGDSAAYFCASSPRPRGVGNGYTFGSGTRLTVV.

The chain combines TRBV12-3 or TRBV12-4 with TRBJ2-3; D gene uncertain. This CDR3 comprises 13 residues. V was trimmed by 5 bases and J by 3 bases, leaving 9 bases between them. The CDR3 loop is CASSVTRTDTQYF. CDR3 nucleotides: TGTGCCAGCAGTGTAACAAGAACAGATACGCAGTATTTT.

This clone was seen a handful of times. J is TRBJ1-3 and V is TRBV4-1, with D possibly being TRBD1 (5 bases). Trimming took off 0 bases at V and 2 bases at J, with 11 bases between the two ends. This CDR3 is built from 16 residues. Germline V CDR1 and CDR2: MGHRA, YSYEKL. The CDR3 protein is CASSQDLGGAGNTIYF. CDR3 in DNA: TGCGCCAGCAGCCAAGATCTCGGGGGGGCTGGAAACACCATATATTTT.

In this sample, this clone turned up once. The DNA for the CDR3 is TGTGCCAGTAGTAAGGACAGGGGAGGCAATCAGCCCCAGCATTTT. It translates to CASSKDRGGNQPQHF. The chain links TRBV19 to TRBJ1-5; 9 bases align to TRBD1. Germline V gene lookup returns CDR1 LNHDA and CDR2 SQIVND (reference sequence). The V gene end was trimmed by 4 bases and the J gene end by 2 bases; junction bases not matched to a gene: 3. The length of the CDR3 is 15 residues.

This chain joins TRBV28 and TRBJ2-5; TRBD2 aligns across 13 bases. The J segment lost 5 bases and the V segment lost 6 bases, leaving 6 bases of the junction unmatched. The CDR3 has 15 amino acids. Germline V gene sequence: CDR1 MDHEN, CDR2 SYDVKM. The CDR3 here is CASSPGLAGSETQYF. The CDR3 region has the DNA TGTGCCAGCAGCCCGGGACTAGCGGGATCTGAGACCCAGTACTTC.

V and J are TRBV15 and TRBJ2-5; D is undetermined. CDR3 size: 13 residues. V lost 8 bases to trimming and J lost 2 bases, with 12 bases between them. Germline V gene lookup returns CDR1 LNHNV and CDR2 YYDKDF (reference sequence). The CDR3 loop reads CATAAGPQETQYF. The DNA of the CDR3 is TGTGCCACCGCCGCAGGTCCACAAGAGACCCAGTACTTC. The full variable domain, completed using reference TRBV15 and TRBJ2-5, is DAMVIQNPRYQVTQFGKPVTLSCSQTLNHNVMYWYQQKSSQAPKLLFHYYDKDFNNEADTPDNFQSRRPNTSFCFLDIRSPGLGDTAMYLCATAAGPQETQYFGPGTRLLVL.

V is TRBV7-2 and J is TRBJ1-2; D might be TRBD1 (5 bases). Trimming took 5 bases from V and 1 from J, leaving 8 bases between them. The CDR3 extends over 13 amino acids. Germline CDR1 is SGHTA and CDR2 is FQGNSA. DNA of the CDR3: TGTGCCAGCAGCCAACAGGTTAACTATGGCTACACCTTC. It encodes CASSQQVNYGYTF.

Written as DNA, the CDR3 is TGTGCCAGCAGTTACTCGAGTATGGGGACAGATTATGGCTACACCTTC. This translates into CASSYSSMGTDYGYTF. The rearrangement joins TRBV6-5 to TRBJ1-2; 7 bases line up with TRBD1. The germline gives CDR1 MNHEY, CDR2 SVGAGI. This CDR3 contains 16 residues. Trimming cost V 0 bases and J 5 bases; bases outside gene matches: 9.

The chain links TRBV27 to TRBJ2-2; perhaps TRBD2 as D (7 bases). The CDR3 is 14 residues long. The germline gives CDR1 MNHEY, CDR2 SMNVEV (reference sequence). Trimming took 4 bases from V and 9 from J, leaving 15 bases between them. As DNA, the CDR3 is TGTGCCAGCAGTTGGGGGGGGCCCCATCGGGAGCTGTTTTTT. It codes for CASSWGGPHRELFF.

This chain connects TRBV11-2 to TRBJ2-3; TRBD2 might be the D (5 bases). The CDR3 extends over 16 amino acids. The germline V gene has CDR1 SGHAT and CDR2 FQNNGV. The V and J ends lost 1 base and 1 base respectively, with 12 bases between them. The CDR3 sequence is CASSLGFVSGTDTQYF. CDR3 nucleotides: TGTGCCAGCAGCTTAGGTTTTGTTAGCGGCACAGATACGCAGTATTTT.

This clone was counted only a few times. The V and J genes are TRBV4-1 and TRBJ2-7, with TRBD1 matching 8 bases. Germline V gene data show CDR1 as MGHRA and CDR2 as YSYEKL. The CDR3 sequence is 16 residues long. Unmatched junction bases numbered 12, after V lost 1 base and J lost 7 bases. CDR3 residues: CASSQVKGDRWREQYF. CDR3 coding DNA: TGCGCCAGCAGCCAAGTTAAGGGGGACAGGTGGCGGGAGCAGTACTTC.

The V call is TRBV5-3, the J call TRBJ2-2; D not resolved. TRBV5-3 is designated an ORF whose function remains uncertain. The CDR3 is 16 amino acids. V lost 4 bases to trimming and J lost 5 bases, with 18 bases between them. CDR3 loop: CARSPVEVVGTGELFF. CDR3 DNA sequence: TGTGCCAGAAGCCCGGTCGAGGTAGTCGGAACCGGGGAGCTGTTTTTT.

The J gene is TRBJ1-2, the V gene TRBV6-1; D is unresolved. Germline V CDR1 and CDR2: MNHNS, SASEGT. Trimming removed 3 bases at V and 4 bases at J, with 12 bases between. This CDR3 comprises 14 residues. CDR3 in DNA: TGTGCCAGCAGTGAGATTGGAGGGTCCTATGGCTACACCTTC. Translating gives CASSEIGGSYGYTF.

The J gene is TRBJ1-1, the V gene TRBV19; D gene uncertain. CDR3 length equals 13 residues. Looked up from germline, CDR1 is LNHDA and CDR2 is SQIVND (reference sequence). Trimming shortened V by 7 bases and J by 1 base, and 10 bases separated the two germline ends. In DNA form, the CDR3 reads TGTGCCAGTACCTCGACAAAGAACACTGAAGCTTTCTTT. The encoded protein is CASTSTKNTEAFF.

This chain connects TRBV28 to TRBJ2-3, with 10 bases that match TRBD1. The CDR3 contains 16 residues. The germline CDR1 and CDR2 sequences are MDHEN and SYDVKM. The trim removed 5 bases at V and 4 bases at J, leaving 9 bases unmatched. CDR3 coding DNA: TGTGCCAGCAGTCCTACGGGGACAGGGGTGGCAGATACGCAGTATTTT. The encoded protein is CASSPTGTGVADTQYF.

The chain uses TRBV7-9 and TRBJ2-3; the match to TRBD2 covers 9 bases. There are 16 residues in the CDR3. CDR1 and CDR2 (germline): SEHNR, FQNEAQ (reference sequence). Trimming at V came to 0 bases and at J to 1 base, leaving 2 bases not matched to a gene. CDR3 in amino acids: CASSLAVAGGTDTQYF. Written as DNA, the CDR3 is TGTGCCAGCAGCTTAGCGGTAGCGGGAGGCACAGATACGCAGTATTTT.

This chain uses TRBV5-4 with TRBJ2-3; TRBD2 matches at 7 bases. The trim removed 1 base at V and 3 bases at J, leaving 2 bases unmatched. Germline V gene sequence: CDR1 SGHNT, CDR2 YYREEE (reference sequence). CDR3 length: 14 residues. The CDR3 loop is CASSLRAGTDTQYF. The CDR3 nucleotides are TGTGCCAGCAGCTTGCGAGCGGGGACAGATACGCAGTATTTT. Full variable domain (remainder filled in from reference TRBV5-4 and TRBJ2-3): ETGVTQSPTHLIKTRGQQVTLRCSSQSGHNTVSWYQQALGQGPQFIFQYYREEENGRGNFPPRFSGLQFPNYSSELNVNALELDDSALYLCASSLRAGTDTQYFGPGTRLTVL.

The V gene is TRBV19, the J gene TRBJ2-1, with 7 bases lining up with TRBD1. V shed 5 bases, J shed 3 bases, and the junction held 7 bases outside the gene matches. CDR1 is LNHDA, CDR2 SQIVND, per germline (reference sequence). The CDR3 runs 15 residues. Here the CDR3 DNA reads TGTGCCAGTAGTGATATTACAGGGGACTACAATGAGCAGTTCTTC. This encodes CASSDITGDYNEQFF.